This paragraph covers one TCR beta chain sequence. Antigen unknown. This sample was included in a study of cytomegalovirus exposure and HLA in healthy donors. Study context: Within the Caucasian-associated ancestry cluster were more than 75% of the approximately 400 genotyped donors.

The V gene's germline CDR1 is KGHSH and CDR2 LQKENI. The CDR3 is made up of 13 amino acids. V was cut by 2 bases and J by 0 bases, with 4 bases left in between. Overall study results and limits: Rare sequences made up most TCRs, while some public TCRs were found in many donors. Another analysis was done later, and it associated roughly 15,000 TCR beta sequences with HLA alleles at 0.05 false discovery rate.

The PCR was carried out with 60 Vbeta primers and 13 Jbeta primers. Profiling relied on immunoSEQ multiplex PCR, and the TCRdb table lists in-frame clones only, not all of them. The table lists around 86,000 clones, around 8% of them singletons. Though nominally healthy at sampling, donors likely had unrecorded immune exposures. What was sequenced was PBMCs. The origin of this receptor is a man aged 50-59 years in good health and CMV-seronegative. The V and J genes are TRBV18 and TRBJ1-1, with D unclear. This chain's CDR3 is CASSPTVNTEAFF. CDR3 coding DNA: TGTGCCAGCTCACCAACAGTGAACACTGAAGCTTTCTTT.